Each of the 6 T cell receptor beta chains below was sequenced from the same sample in a study of shared clonotypes between healthy human individuals. The naive CD8 population came from CD45RO-negative cells selected for CCR7, without terminally differentiated effector memory CD45RA+ cells. Profiled with immunoSEQ multiplex PCR; TCRdb holds only in-frame clones, not every one. Of around 2,100,000 clones in the sample, about 95% are singletons; the top ten hold 0.95% to 1.5%. Sequencing was done on a sample of naive CD8+ T cells sorted from blood. Every receptor here comes from a man between 18 and 35 years old in good health.

This chain uses TRBV27 with TRBJ2-7; perhaps TRBD2 as D (7 bases). V was shortened by 3 bases and J by 2 bases, with 14 bases between the two germline ends. Germline loops: CDR1 MNHEY, CDR2 SMNVEV (reference sequence). The CDR3 extends over 15 amino acids. CDR3 region: CASSLGGGYPYEQYF. CDR3 DNA sequence: TGTGCCAGCAGTTTGGGGGGGGGCTACCCCTACGAGCAGTACTTC.

V gene TRBV5-6 combines with J gene TRBJ2-7, with 8 positions matching TRBD2. V dropped 0 bases and J dropped 5; count of bases not matched to a gene: 13. CDR1 and CDR2 (germline): SGHDT, YYEEEE. The CDR3 is 17 amino acids. The CDR3 coding sequence is TGTGCCAGCAGCTTGGATACTGAAAGCGGGAGATTGGACGAGCAGTACTTC. It codes for CASSLDTESGRLDEQYF.

This clone appeared a single time. Other DNA sequences in the same sample also yield this CDR3. The CDR3 is CASSYTGTGELFF. As DNA, the CDR3 is TGTGCCAGCAGTTACACCGGCACCGGGGAGCTGTTTTTT. This chain links TRBV6-5 with TRBJ2-2, with D unresolved. Germline V gene sequence: CDR1 MNHEY, CDR2 SVGAGI. This CDR3 comprises 13 residues. V gave up 2 bases and J gave up 4 bases, with 5 bases separating them.

This CDR3 is CASSTPGVSNNEQFF. The CDR3 bases are TGTGCCAGCAGCACCCCGGGAGTATCCAACAATGAGCAGTTCTTC. The chain combines TRBV13 with TRBJ2-1, with a possible D match to TRBD2 (6 bases). The V and J ends lost 5 bases and 5 bases respectively, with 16 bases between them. The CDR3 has 15 amino acids. CDR1 PRHDT and CDR2 FYEKMQ come from the germline V gene (reference sequence).

The gene calls are TRBV7-9 and TRBJ1-4; tentatively, D is TRBD1 (6 bases). The ends were cut back, 6 bases at V and 5 bases at J, with 13 bases in the middle. This CDR3 has 14 amino acids. Looked up from germline, CDR1 is SEHNR and CDR2 is FQNEAQ (reference sequence). CDR3 in DNA: TGTGCCAGCAGTACAGGGTACTACAATGAAAAACTGTTTTTT. This codes for CASSTGYYNEKLFF.

The V gene is TRBV9, the J gene TRBJ2-1; 14 bases line up with TRBD2. CDR3 length: 19 residues. Looked up from germline, CDR1 is SGDLS and CDR2 is YYNGEE. Trimming removed 0 bases from V and 2 bases from J; junction bases left unmatched: 7. The CDR3 is CASSVDVGGLAGAYNEQFF. In nucleotides, the CDR3 is TGTGCCAGCAGCGTAGACGTGGGGGGACTAGCGGGAGCCTACAATGAGCAGTTCTTC.